The 20 T cell receptor beta chains presented below share a single source sample, sequenced in a study of cytomegalovirus exposure and HLA in healthy donors. The PCR ran on 60 Vbeta and 13 Jbeta primers. Assay used: immunoSEQ multiplex PCR; TCRdb lists only in-frame clones, some missing. Among around 130,000 clones listed, around three quarters were seen once. The sequenced sample was PBMCs. These receptor sequences come from a man under 40 in good health and CMV-seronegative.

This sequence joins TRBV9 and TRBJ2-1; 11 positions agree with TRBD1. CDR1 and CDR2 from the germline V gene are SGDLS and YYNGEE. There are 15 residues in the CDR3. Germline trimming cut 3 bases from V and 7 bases from J; bases unmatched to any gene: 6. This CDR3 reads CASSADRGRANEQFF. Written as DNA, the CDR3 is TGTGCCAGCAGCGCGGACAGGGGGCGCGCGAATGAGCAGTTCTTC.

In its sample, this clone was seen a few times. The chain recombines TRBV10-1 with TRBJ1-2; the D gene is possibly TRBD1 (5 bases). CDR1 and CDR2 from the germline V gene are WNHNN and SYGVQD (reference sequence). Deletions cut 2 bases from V and 2 bases from J, with 6 bases between. This CDR3 spans 13 amino acids. The CDR3 region is CASSERGNYGYTF. CDR3 DNA sequence: TGCGCCAGCAGTGAGCGGGGGAACTATGGCTACACCTTC.

J is TRBJ2-3 and V is TRBV7-9; D gene ambiguous. Germline CDR1 and CDR2: SEHNR and FQNEAQ (reference sequence). CDR3 length: 13 residues. V dropped 2 bases and J dropped 1 base, with 4 bases sitting between them. The CDR3 DNA is TGTGCCAGCAGCTTACAGGGCACAGATACGCAGTATTTT. Amino acid sequence: CASSLQGTDTQYF. Complete variable domain (other parts from reference TRBV7-9 and TRBJ2-3): DTGVSQNPRHKITKRGQNVTFRCDPISEHNRLYWYRQTLGQGPEFLTYFQNEAQLEKSRLLSDRFSAERPKGSFSTLEIQRTEQGDSAMYLCASSLQGTDTQYFGPGTRLTVL.

This chain joins TRBV15 and TRBJ1-5; possibly TRBD1 for D (6 bases). Germline CDR1 reads LNHNV; CDR2 reads YYDKDF (reference sequence). This CDR3 comprises 19 residues. The V gene lost 1 base and the J gene lost 2 bases, with 21 bases spanning the gap. The CDR3 region has the DNA TGTGCCACCAGCAGAGTAATCCGGGACATACGTTTGGGCAATCAGCCCCAGCATTTT. Translated, it gives CATSRVIRDIRLGNQPQHF.

The rearrangement joins TRBV15 to TRBJ2-2, with TRBD1 matching 7 bases. The ends lost 0 bases at V and 6 bases at J; junction bases unmatched: 4. The CDR3 is 15 amino acids. The germline CDR1 and CDR2 sequences are LNHNV and YYDKDF (reference sequence). DNA for the CDR3: TGTGCCACCAGCAGAGAACAGGGGTCGGCCGGGGAGCTGTTTTTT. Translation gives CATSREQGSAGELFF.

This chain links TRBV7-9 with TRBJ2-2; possibly TRBD1 for D (6 bases). This CDR3 region has 14 residues. Germline CDR1 reads SEHNR; CDR2 reads FQNEAQ (reference sequence). Trimming stripped 4 bases from V and 4 bases from J, with 10 bases between. CDR3 coding DNA: TGTGCCAGCAGCTCAGACAGGATCACCGGGGAGCTGTTTTTT. Amino acids: CASSSDRITGELFF.

V usage is TRBV9 and J usage is TRBJ2-3; the D gene is possibly TRBD1 (5 bases). The germline V gene encodes CDR1 SGDLS and CDR2 YYNGEE. The CDR3 has 15 residues. V lost 2 bases and J 0 bases, leaving 10 bases between the germline ends. The DNA for the CDR3 is TGTGCCAGCAGCGTCTCAGGGATTAGCACAGATACGCAGTATTTT. Protein: CASSVSGISTDTQYF.

The V and J genes are TRBV2 and TRBJ2-1; D unclear. V lost 6 bases and J 5 bases, leaving 5 bases between the germline ends. Looked up from germline, CDR1 is SNHLY and CDR2 is FYNNEI. This CDR3 has 11 amino acids. The CDR3 loop reads CASSRHNEQFF. For the CDR3, the DNA is TGTGCCAGCAGCCGTCACAATGAGCAGTTCTTC.

J is TRBJ2-7 and V is TRBV11-2; 13 nucleotides align to TRBD2. This CDR3 has 15 residues. Looked up from germline, CDR1 is SGHAT and CDR2 is FQNNGV. The ends lost 5 bases at V and 7 bases at J; junction bases unmatched: 8. The CDR3 region is CASSLNGLAGDEQYF. The CDR3 bases are TGTGCCAGCAGCCTAAACGGACTAGCGGGAGATGAGCAGTACTTC.

This chain uses TRBV6-5 with TRBJ1-1; unclear D gene. The CDR3 is made up of 15 amino acids. Germline V gene sequence: CDR1 MNHEY, CDR2 SVGAGI. V was trimmed by 0 bases and J by 5 bases, leaving 13 bases between them. CDR3 in DNA: TGTGCCAGCAGTTACTCGACGCTAGGTACTACTGAAGCTTTCTTT. Its translation: CASSYSTLGTTEAFF.

Turning to this clone: At one end, the junction sequence differs from germline, possibly due to a read error. The chain uses TRBV7-7 and TRBJ2-2; D might be TRBD1 (5 bases). Germline lookup yields CDR1 SSHAT and CDR2 FNYEAQ (reference sequence). The CDR3 length is 14 residues. Written as DNA, the CDR3 is TGTGCTAGCAGTGTGGGCAGGGCCACCGGGGAGCTGTTTTTT. The encoded protein is CASSVGRATGELFF.

The rearrangement uses TRBV7-2 and TRBJ2-5; D remains unclear. Germline V CDR1 and CDR2: SGHTA, FQGNSA. V was cut by 1 base and J by 4 bases, with 7 bases left in between. The CDR3 has 13 residues. The DNA for the CDR3 is TGTGCCAGCAGCTTAGTTGCCAGAGAGACCCAGTACTTC. Translated, it gives CASSLVARETQYF.

The CDR3 reads CASSTGLDTQYF. The CDR3 DNA reads TGTGCCAGCAGCACAGGGTTAGATACGCAGTATTTT. The V and J genes are TRBV7-3 and TRBJ2-3; D might be TRBD1 (6 bases). The CDR3 sequence is 12 residues long. Germline assignment: CDR1 SGHTA and CDR2 FQGTGA. Trimming removed 5 bases at V and 5 bases at J, with 8 bases between.

This chain uses TRBV28 with TRBJ2-3; D gene uncertain. V was cut by 2 bases and J by 2 bases, with 5 bases left in between. The CDR3 length is 13 residues. Germline CDR1 and CDR2: MDHEN and SYDVKM. The CDR3 spells CASSLPHTDTQYF. The CDR3 DNA follows: TGTGCCAGCAGTTTACCCCACACAGATACGCAGTATTTT.

The chain joins TRBV4-3 to TRBJ1-2; TRBD1 agrees at 7 bases. The ends lost 3 bases at V and 6 bases at J; junction bases unmatched: 19. CDR3 length: 18 residues. Looked up from germline, CDR1 is LGHNA and CDR2 is YSLEER. The CDR3 nucleotides are TGCGCCAGCAGCCAGGATCTACCAGGACAGGATAAAATTCATGGCTACACCTTC. Translation: CASSQDLPGQDKIHGYTF.

V usage is TRBV7-2 and J usage is TRBJ1-1, with unresolved D. The CDR3 is made up of 13 amino acids. Looked up from germline, CDR1 is SGHTA and CDR2 is FQGNSA. V lost 9 bases to trimming and J lost 3 bases, with 14 bases between them. The CDR3 sequence: CASRLQRDTEAFF. The CDR3, as DNA: TGTGCCAGTCGATTACAGCGGGACACTGAAGCTTTCTTT.

The chain joins TRBV5-1 to TRBJ2-5; 7 bases fit TRBD2. This CDR3 has 13 amino acids. The germline gives CDR1 SGHRS, CDR2 YFSETQ. V shed 1 base, J shed 8 bases, and the junction held 5 bases outside the gene matches. The CDR3, as DNA: TGCGCCAGCAGCTTGTCGGGGGGAATTACCCAGTACTTC. Protein sequence: CASSLSGGITQYF.

The chain employs TRBV18 and TRBJ2-5, with a possible D match to TRBD2 (5 bases). The DNA end lines up better with TRBJ2-7; the J call may be wrong. Germline lookup yields CDR1 KGHSH and CDR2 LQKENI. CDR3 size: 14 residues. The CDR3 coding sequence is TGTGCCAGCTCAACTACCCCGGGGTCCTACGAGCAGTACTTC. Residues: CASSTTPGSYEQYF.

The chain couples TRBV4-3 to TRBJ2-3, with TRBD1 matching 8 bases. The CDR3 length is 14 residues. V shed 5 bases, J shed 2 bases, and the junction held 3 bases outside the gene matches. The germline V gene has CDR1 LGHNA and CDR2 YSLEER. The CDR3 sequence is CASSDRGFTDTQYF. The DNA for the CDR3 is TGCGCCAGCAGCGACAGGGGCTTCACAGATACGCAGTATTTT.

This clone was picked up a small number of times. V and J are TRBV4-2 and TRBJ2-1; D is possibly TRBD2 (6 bases). Trimming removed 0 bases at V and 7 bases at J, with 16 bases between. This CDR3 region has 16 residues. Per germline, CDR1 LGHNA and CDR2 YNFKEQ. The chain's CDR3 is CASSQDGSGPGNEQFF. CDR3 coding DNA: TGTGCCAGCAGCCAAGATGGCAGCGGGCCAGGGAATGAGCAGTTCTTC.